These 9 T cell receptor beta chains were all obtained from the same sample, sequenced in a study of blood T cell repertoires in COVID-19. This table comes from immunoSEQ multiplex PCR, and its TCRdb copy is limited to in-frame clones, with some not included. The sample records approximately 250,000 clones, approximately 89% being singletons. The sequencing sample was made of PBMCs or T cells enriched from blood (not recorded which). Every receptor here comes from a woman aged 40 to 50 with acute COVID-19.

The chain has TRBV24-1 and TRBJ2-1; D perhaps matches TRBD1 (5 bases). The V and J ends lost 9 bases and 12 bases respectively, with 17 bases between them. Germline lookup yields CDR1 KGHDR and CDR2 SFDVKD. The length of the CDR3 is 12 residues. The CDR3 nucleotides are TGTGCCACCGGGGCTTCACAAACGGGGCAGTTCTTC. Protein: CATGASQTGQFF.

The CDR3 spells CASSGGLAGGGQETQYF. The CDR3 bases are TGCGCCAGCAGCGGCGGACTAGCGGGAGGTGGGCAAGAGACCCAGTACTTC. V and J are TRBV5-1 and TRBJ2-5; TRBD2 matches 14 bases. CDR1 is SGHRS and CDR2 is YFSETQ in the germline V gene. This CDR3 is 17 amino acids long. The V segment lost 4 bases and the J segment 2 bases; nucleotides outside the gene matches: 7.

The chain links TRBV5-1 to TRBJ1-1; no reliable D call. Trimming took 0 bases from V and 3 from J, leaving 6 bases between them. CDR3 size: 13 residues. In germline, CDR1 is SGHRS, CDR2 YFSETQ. The CDR3 DNA sequence: TGCGCCAGCAGCTTGGAATCATACACTGAAGCTTTCTTT. This codes for CASSLESYTEAFF.

The J gene is TRBJ1-1, the V gene TRBV7-8; 7 nucleotides match TRBD1. This CDR3 is 14 amino acids long. Germline V gives CDR1 SGHVS, CDR2 FQNEAQ. Unmatched junction bases numbered 9, after V lost 6 bases and J lost 5 bases. CDR3 protein: CASSLRGGLTEAFF. The CDR3 DNA is TGTGCCAGCAGTTTACGAGGGGGCTTGACTGAAGCTTTCTTT.

This clone was detected only a few times. The V gene is TRBV19, the J gene TRBJ1-6, with D maybe TRBD1 (5 bases). The CDR3 is 18 amino acids. V was pared by 2 bases and J by 5 bases, with 19 bases between. Germline CDR1 reads LNHDA; CDR2 reads SQIVND (reference sequence). CDR3 protein: CASSIRSPSQGNNSPLHF. The CDR3 DNA reads TGTGCCAGTAGTATACGGTCTCCCTCCCAGGGTAATAATTCACCCCTCCACTTT.

CDR3 sequence (DNA): TGTGCCAGTGGGACAGGGATCATTCAGTACTTC. It encodes CASGTGIIQYF. The gene calls are TRBV28 and TRBJ2-4, with 9 bases matching TRBD1. V was clipped by 9 bases and J by 9 bases; unmatched bases: 3. The CDR3 consists of 11 residues. Germline assignment: CDR1 MDHEN and CDR2 SYDVKM.

The rearrangement joins TRBV4-3 to TRBJ2-7, with TRBD1 identical over 10 bases. Trimming at V came to 2 bases and at J to 9 bases, leaving 13 bases not matched to a gene. CDR3 size: 16 residues. Germline values: CDR1 LGHNA, CDR2 YSLEER. CDR3 bases: TGCGCCAGCAGCCAAATGATTGGGACAGGGGATTGGGCGCAGTACGTC. Its translation: CASSQMIGTGDWAQYV.

This chain uses TRBV9 with TRBJ2-1, with unresolved D. Per the germline V gene, CDR1 is SGDLS and CDR2 is YYNGEE. The ends were cut back, 2 bases at V and 2 bases at J, with 8 bases in the middle. The CDR3 totals 14 residues. Here the CDR3 DNA reads TGTGCCAGCAGCGTGGTCTCGGCCTACAATGAGCAGTTCTTC. It specifies CASSVVSAYNEQFF.

The rearrangement uses TRBV5-4 and TRBJ2-4; TRBD1 matches at 7 bases. Trimming took 3 bases from V and 7 from J; bases not matched to a gene: 10. CDR1 and CDR2 (germline): SGHNT, YYREEE (reference sequence). The CDR3 is made up of 15 amino acids. The CDR3 bases are TGTGCCAGCAGCTCACACAGGGGTATTGACAACATTCAGTACTTC. Translation gives CASSSHRGIDNIQYF.